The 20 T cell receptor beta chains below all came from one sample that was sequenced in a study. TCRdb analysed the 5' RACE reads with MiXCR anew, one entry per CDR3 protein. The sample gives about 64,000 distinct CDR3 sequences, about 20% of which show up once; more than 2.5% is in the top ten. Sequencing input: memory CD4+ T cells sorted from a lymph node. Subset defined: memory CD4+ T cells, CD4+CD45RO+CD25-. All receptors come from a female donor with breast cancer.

CDR3 residues: CASSQSGIQYF. As DNA, the CDR3 is TGCGCCAGCAGCCAGTCGGGCATTCAGTACTTC. The genes are TRBV4-3 and TRBJ2-4; D unclear. The CDR3 is made up of 11 amino acids. The V gene lost 3 bases and the J gene lost 9 bases, with 6 bases spanning the gap. Germline V gene sequence: CDR1 LGHNA, CDR2 YSLEER.

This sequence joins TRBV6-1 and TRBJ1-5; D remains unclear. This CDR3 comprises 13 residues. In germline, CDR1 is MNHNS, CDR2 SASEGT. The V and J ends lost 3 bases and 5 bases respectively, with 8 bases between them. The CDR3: CASSDGPYQPQHF. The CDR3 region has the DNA TGTGCCAGCAGTGACGGGCCCTATCAGCCCCAGCATTTT.

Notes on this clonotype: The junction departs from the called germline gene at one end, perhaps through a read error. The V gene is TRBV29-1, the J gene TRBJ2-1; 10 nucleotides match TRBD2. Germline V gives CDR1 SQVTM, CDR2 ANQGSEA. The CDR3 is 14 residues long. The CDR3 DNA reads TGCAGCTCATATAAGCGGGAGGGGGGCAATGAGCAGTCCTTC. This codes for CSSYKREGGNEQSF.

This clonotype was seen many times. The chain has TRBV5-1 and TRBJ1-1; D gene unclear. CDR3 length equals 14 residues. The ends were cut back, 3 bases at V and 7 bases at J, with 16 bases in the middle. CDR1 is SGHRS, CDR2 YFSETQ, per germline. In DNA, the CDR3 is TGCGCCAGCAGCTACGGATTCGGGGAAAGTGAAGCTTTCTTT. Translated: CASSYGFGESEAFF.

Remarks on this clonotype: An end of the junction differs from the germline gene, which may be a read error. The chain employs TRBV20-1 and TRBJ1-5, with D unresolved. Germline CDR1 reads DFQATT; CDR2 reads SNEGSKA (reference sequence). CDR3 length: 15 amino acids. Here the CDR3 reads CRANPMGFGNQPQHF. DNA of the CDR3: TGCAGGGCTAATCCCATGGGGTTTGGAAATCAGCCCCAGCATTTT.

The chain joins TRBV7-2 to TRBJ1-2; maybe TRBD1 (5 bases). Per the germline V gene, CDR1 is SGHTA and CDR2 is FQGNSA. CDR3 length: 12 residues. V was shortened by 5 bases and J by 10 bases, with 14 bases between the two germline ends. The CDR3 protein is CASSPRTWYYTF. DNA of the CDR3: TGTGCCAGCAGCCCGCGGACATGGTACTACACCTTC.

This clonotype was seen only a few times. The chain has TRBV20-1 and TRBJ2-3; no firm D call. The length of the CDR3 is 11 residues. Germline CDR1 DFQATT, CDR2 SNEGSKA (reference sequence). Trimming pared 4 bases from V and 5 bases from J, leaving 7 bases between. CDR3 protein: CSATLRDTQYF. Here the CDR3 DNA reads TGCAGTGCTACCCTACGAGATACGCAGTATTTT.

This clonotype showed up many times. DNA for the CDR3: TGTGCCAGCAGTGAGACTAGCGTCACCGGGGAGCTGTTTTTT. Translation gives CASSETSVTGELFF. The chain carries TRBV9 and TRBJ2-2, with 8 bases aligning to TRBD2. CDR1 and CDR2 from the germline V gene are SGDLS and YYNGEE. V was pared by 5 bases and J by 4 bases, with 4 bases of the junction left unmatched. CDR3 size: 14 residues.

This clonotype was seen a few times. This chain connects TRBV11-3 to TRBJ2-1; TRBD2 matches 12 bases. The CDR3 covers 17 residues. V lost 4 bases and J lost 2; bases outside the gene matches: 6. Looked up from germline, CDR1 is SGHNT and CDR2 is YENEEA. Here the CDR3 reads CASSSRASGRAYNEQFF. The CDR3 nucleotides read TGTGCCAGCAGCTCCCGGGCTAGCGGGAGGGCCTACAATGAGCAGTTCTTC.

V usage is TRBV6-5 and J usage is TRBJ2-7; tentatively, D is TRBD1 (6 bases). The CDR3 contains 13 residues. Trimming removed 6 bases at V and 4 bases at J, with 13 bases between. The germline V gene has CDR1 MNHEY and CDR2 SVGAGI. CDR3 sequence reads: CASRYGQTYEQYF. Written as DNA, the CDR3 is TGTGCCAGCAGGTATGGACAGACATACGAGCAGTACTTC.

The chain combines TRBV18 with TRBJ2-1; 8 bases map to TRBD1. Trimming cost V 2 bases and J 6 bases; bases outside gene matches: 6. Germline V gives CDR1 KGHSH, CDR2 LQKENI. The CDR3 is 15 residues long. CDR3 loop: CASSPGQGRFNEQFF. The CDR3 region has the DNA TGTGCCAGCTCACCAGGACAGGGAAGATTCAATGAGCAGTTCTTC. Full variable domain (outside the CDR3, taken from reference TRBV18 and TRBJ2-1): NAGVMQNPRHLVRRRGQEARLRCSPMKGHSHVYWYRQLPEEGLKFMVYLQKENIIDESGMPKERFSAEFPKEGPSILRIQQVVRGDSAAYFCASSPGQGRFNEQFFGPGTRLTVL.

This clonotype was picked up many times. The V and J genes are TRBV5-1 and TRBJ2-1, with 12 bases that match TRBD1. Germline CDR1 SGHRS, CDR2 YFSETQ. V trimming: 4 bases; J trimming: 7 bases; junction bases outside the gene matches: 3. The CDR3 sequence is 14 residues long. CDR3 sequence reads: CASSMGQGANEQFF. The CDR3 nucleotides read TGCGCCAGCAGCATGGGACAGGGGGCGAATGAGCAGTTCTTC.

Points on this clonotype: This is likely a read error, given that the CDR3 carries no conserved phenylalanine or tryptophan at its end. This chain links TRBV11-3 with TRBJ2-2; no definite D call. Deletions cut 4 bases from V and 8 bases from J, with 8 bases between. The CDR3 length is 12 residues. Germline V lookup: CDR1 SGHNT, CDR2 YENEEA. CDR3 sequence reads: CASSSPAGELFY. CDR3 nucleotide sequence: TGTGCCAGCAGCTCCCCGGCTGGGGAGCTGTTTTAT.

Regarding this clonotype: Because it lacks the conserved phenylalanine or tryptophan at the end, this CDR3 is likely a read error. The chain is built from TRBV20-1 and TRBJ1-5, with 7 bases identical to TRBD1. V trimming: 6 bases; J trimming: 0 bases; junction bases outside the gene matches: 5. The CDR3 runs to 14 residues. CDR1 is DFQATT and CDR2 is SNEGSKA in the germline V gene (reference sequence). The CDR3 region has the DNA TGCAGTGCGCGGGACAGCAATAGCAATCAGCCCCAGCATTGT. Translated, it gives CSARDSNSNQPQHC.

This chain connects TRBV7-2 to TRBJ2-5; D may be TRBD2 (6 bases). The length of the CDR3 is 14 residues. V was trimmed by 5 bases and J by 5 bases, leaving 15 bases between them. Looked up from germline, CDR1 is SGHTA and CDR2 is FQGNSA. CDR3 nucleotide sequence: TGTGCCAGCAGCCCTCGGGAGTTCAGTGAGACCCAGTACTTC. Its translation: CASSPREFSETQYF.

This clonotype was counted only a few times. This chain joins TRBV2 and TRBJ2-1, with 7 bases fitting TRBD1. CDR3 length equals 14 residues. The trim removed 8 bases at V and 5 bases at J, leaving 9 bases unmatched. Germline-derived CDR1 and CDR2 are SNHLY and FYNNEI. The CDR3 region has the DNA TGTGCCAGCTATGACAGGGTTGGGGACAATGAGCAGTTCTTC. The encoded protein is CASYDRVGDNEQFF.

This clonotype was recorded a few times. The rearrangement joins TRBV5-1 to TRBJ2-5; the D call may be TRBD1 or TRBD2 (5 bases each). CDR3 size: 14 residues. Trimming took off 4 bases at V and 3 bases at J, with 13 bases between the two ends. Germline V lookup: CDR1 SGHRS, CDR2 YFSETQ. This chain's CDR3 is CASSTGTGEETQYF. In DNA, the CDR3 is TGCGCCAGCAGCACCGGGACCGGGGAAGAGACCCAGTACTTC.

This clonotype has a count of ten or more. DNA for the CDR3: TGCAGTGCTAGAGAATGGGACCCCAAGGGATCACCCCTCCACTTT. Amino acids: CSAREWDPKGSPLHF. The chain joins TRBV20-1 to TRBJ1-6; D might be TRBD1 (5 bases). Germline V CDR1 and CDR2: DFQATT, SNEGSKA (reference sequence). V dropped 0 bases and J dropped 10 bases, with 16 bases sitting between them. CDR3 size: 15 residues.

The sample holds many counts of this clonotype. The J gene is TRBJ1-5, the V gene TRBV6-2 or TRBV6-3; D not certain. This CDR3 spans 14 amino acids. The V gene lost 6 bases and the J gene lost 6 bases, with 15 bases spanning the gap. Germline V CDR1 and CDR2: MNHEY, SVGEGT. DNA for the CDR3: TGTGCCAGCAGAAAACACGAAGGAAGTCAGCCCCAGCATTTT. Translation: CASRKHEGSQPQHF.

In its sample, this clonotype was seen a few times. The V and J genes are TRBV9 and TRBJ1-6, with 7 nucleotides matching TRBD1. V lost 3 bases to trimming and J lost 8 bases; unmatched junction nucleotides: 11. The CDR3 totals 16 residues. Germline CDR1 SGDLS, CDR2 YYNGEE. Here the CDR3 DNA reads TGTGCCAGCAGCGCTGTGACAGGGATCCCCGATTCACCCCTCCACTTT. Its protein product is CASSAVTGIPDSPLHF.